The rows below give T cell receptor beta chains drawn from one sample of a study of cytomegalovirus exposure and HLA in healthy donors. Method: immunoSEQ multiplex PCR; TCRdb's copy keeps in-frame clones and lacks some. The sample includes under 250,000 clones, 81% seen only once; the top ten take roughly 1.2%. Sequenced material: PBMCs. The source is a woman between 25 and 40 years old in good health and CMV-seronegative. Both conserved end residues are trimmed from each CDR3.

>TRBJ1-2|TRBV27
ASSLGTGTGYT
>TRBJ2-1|TRBV7-6
ASSLGTGLSSYNEQF
>TRBJ2-7|TRBV11-2
ASSLLYSSYEQY
>TRBJ2-1|TRBV4-1
ASSQGPGGVNEQF
>TRBJ2-3|TRBV28
ASSPGLHETTDTQY
>TRBJ1-5|TRBV18
ASKQDRLSNQPQH
>TRBJ1-5|TRBV7-2
ASSFAGTASNQPQH
>TRBJ1-2|TRBV14
ASSHKVRDRGRKFYGYT
>TRBJ1-1|TRBV5-8
ASSLFRIEAF
>TRBJ2-7|TRBV7-2
ASSLEGTSGSSYEQY
>TRBJ1-5|TRBV25-1
ASSEVKANQPQH
>TRBJ2-2|TRBV5-8
ASTAGGGGTGELF
>TRBJ1-2|TRBV14
ASSQAGGASGYT
>TRBJ2-1|TRBV4-1
ASSQAGLAGGPQF
>TRBJ2-1|TRBV5-1
ASSPGGGSYNEQF
>TRBJ1-4|TRBV5-1
ASSFGQGGNEKLF
>TRBJ2-7|TRBV5-1
ASSLVDNEQY
>TRBJ1-5|TRBV19
ASSKDSLYGNQPQH
>TRBJ1-4|TRBV6-5
ASSYGQGLDEKLF
>TRBJ2-2|TRBV2
ASSDAGGPGTGELF